This entry features one T cell receptor (beta chain) sequence. Its antigen is unknown. Addition of a universal primer site occurred through template switching, and cDNA carried unique molecular identifiers. MiXCR, run by TCRdb on the 5' RACE reads, gives a single entry per CDR3 protein. The sample consists of around 1.7 million distinct CDR3 sequences, less than 40% of them appearing once. Donors uniformly comprised healthy Caucasians. The data derive from a study of identical twins. Regarding the study as a whole: Findings depended on cross-sectional statistics rather than tracking the same donors. Zero-insertion findings could be partly confounded by invariant cells (MAIT and iNKT cells).

The sequence was collected from a newborn girl in good health. The sequencing sample was made of cord blood.

The CDR3 loop is CASSLSLTGYRAGGGGNEQFF. Here the CDR3 DNA reads TGTGCCAGCAGCTTATCTTTGACGGGGTATCGAGCTGGCGGGGGTGGGAATGAGCAGTTCTTC. The rearrangement uses TRBV7-8 and TRBJ2-1; TRBD2 aligns across 7 bases. CDR3 length equals 21 residues. The germline V gene encodes CDR1 SGHVS and CDR2 FQNEAQ. V lost 2 bases, J lost 7 bases, and 26 bases stayed unmatched.